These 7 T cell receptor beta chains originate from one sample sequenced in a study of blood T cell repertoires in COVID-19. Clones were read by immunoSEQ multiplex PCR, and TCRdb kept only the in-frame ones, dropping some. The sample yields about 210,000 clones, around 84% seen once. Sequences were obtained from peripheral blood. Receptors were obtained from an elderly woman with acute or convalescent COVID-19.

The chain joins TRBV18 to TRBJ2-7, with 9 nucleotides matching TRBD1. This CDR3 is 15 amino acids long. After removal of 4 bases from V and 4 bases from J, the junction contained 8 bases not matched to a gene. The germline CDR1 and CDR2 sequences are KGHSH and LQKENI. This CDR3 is CASSRFRDRDYEQYF. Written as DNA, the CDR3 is TGTGCCAGCTCACGATTCCGGGACAGGGATTACGAGCAGTACTTC.

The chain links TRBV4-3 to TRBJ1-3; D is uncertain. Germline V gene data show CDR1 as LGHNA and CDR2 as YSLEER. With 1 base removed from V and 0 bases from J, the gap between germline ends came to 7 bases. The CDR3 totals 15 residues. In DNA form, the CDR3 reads TGCGCCAGCAGCCAAGTGGAGGGCTCTGGAAACACCATATATTTT. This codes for CASSQVEGSGNTIYF.

CDR3 nucleotide sequence: TGTGCCACCAGTGATGTCACTAGCGGGAGGGCCGGGGTCACCGGGGAGCTGTTTTTT. As protein: CATSDVTSGRAGVTGELFF. The chain recombines TRBV24-1 with TRBJ2-2; 13 bases match TRBD2. CDR3 length: 19 residues. Per germline, CDR1 KGHDR and CDR2 SFDVKD. Germline trimming cut 3 bases from V and 4 bases from J; bases unmatched to any gene: 10.

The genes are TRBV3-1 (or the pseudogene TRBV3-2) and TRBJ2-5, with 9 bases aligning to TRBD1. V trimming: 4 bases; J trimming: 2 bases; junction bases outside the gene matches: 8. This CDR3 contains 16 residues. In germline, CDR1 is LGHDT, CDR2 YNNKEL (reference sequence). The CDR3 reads CASSLQVGQGQETQYF. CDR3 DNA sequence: TGTGCCAGCAGCCTACAAGTCGGACAGGGGCAAGAGACCCAGTACTTC.

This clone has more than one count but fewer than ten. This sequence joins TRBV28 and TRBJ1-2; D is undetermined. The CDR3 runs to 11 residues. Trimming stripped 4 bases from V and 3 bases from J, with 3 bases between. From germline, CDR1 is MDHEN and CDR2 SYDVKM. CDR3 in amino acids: CASSSDYGYTF. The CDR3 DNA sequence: TGTGCCAGCAGTTCCGACTATGGCTACACCTTC.

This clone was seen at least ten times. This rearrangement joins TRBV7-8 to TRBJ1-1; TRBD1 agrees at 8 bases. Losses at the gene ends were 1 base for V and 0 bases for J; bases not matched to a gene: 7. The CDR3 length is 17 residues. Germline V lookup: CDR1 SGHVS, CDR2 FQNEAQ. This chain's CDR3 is CASSLGRTGILNTEAFF. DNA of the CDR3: TGTGCCAGCAGCTTAGGCCGGACAGGGATATTGAACACTGAAGCTTTCTTT.

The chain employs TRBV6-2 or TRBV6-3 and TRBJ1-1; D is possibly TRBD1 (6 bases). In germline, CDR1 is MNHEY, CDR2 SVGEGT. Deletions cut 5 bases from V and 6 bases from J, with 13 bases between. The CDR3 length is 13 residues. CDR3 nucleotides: TGTGCCAGCAGTGGGGGGGGCGGCGCTGAAGCTTTCTTT. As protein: CASSGGGGAEAFF.